One sample yielded the 7 T cell receptor beta chains listed below, sequenced in a study of PD-1 blockade in mismatch repair-deficient tumors (dated by TCRdb to the late 2010s). Libraries were built with the immunoSEQ multiplex PCR assay. Held by TCRdb, this immuneACCESS table contains in-frame sequences only and omits some clones. Under half of the omission traces to an unresolved V gene where checked; the cause of the rest is unknown. Recorded for this sample are roughly 50,000 clones; over 70% of them occurred a single time. The ten largest clones add up to about 8.1% of the sample. Here the sequenced sample was peripheral blood, taken roughly 21 weeks after starting pembrolizumab. The receptor source for this set is an adult with mismatch repair-deficient cancer.

This sequence joins TRBV30 and TRBJ1-5; 9 bases match TRBD1. Germline CDR1 is GTSNPN and CDR2 is SVGIG (reference sequence). The V and J ends lost 2 bases and 7 bases, in that order; junction bases with no gene match: 6. The CDR3 is 14 residues long. In DNA, the CDR3 is TGTGCCTGGAGTTCAACAGGGGGCCTCCAGCCCCAGCATTTT. It codes for CAWSSTGGLQPQHF.

The chain is built from TRBV6-6 and TRBJ2-5, with 10 bases that match TRBD2. J was trimmed by 3 bases and V by 8 bases; bases with no gene match: 6. The CDR3 contains 14 residues. Germline-derived CDR1 and CDR2 are MNHNY and SVGAGI (reference sequence). The CDR3 sequence: CASGAGGEKETQYF. The DNA for the CDR3 is TGTGCCAGCGGAGCGGGGGGGGAAAAAGAGACCCAGTACTTC.

The V call is TRBV9, the J call TRBJ2-3; 7 bases line up with TRBD2. The CDR3 spans 14 residues. Germline values: CDR1 SGDLS, CDR2 YYNGEE. The V segment lost 1 base and the J segment 1 base; nucleotides outside the gene matches: 0. The CDR3 reads CASSVTSGTDTQYF. In DNA form, the CDR3 reads TGTGCCAGCAGCGTAACTAGCGGCACAGATACGCAGTATTTT.

V and J are TRBV10-3 and TRBJ1-3; possible D gene TRBD1, 5 bases. This CDR3 contains 16 residues. Deletions cut 2 bases from V and 2 bases from J, with 13 bases between. Germline V gene lookup returns CDR1 ENHRY and CDR2 SYGVKD. The CDR3 loop is CAISEGAYDTGNTIYF. The DNA for the CDR3 is TGTGCCATCAGTGAGGGGGCCTACGATACTGGAAACACCATATATTTT.

This clone was counted a few times. V usage is TRBV5-1 and J usage is TRBJ2-1, with no clear D. The CDR3 runs to 15 residues. Germline V gene data show CDR1 as SGHRS and CDR2 as YFSETQ. The germline V and J ends were trimmed by 4 bases and 0 bases, with 11 bases remaining between them. The CDR3 region is CASSRDTLSYNEQFF. The CDR3 nucleotides are TGCGCCAGCAGCCGAGACACACTCTCCTACAATGAGCAGTTCTTC.

The V call is TRBV4-2, the J call TRBJ1-1, with D maybe TRBD1 (6 bases). Germline V gene data show CDR1 as LGHNA and CDR2 as YNFKEQ. The CDR3 totals 14 residues. V was clipped by 4 bases and J by 1 base, with 10 bases between them. The CDR3 region is CASSLDSKNTEAFF. The CDR3 DNA follows: TGTGCCAGCAGCCTGGACAGTAAGAACACTGAAGCTTTCTTT.

This clone appeared a few times. The chain has TRBV4-2 and TRBJ1-5; 11 nucleotides match TRBD1. Germline V gene sequence: CDR1 LGHNA, CDR2 YNFKEQ. The CDR3 has 16 residues. V gave up 4 bases and J gave up 3 bases; unmatched junction bases: 5. CDR3 sequence: CASSPGQGADNQPQHF. The DNA for the CDR3 is TGTGCCAGCAGCCCAGGACAGGGGGCGGACAATCAGCCCCAGCATTTT.